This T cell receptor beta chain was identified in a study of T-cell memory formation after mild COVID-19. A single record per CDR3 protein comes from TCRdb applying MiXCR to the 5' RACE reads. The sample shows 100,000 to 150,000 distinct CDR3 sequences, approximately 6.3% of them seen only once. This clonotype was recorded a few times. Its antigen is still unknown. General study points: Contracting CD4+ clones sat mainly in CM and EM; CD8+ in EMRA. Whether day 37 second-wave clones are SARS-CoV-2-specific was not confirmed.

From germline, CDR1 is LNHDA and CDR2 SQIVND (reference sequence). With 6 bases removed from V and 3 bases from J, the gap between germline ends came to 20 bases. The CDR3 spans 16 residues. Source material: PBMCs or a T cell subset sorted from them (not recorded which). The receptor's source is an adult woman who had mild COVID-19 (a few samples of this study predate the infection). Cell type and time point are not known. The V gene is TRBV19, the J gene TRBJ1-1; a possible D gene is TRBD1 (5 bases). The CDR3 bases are TGTGCCAGTAGCGACCGCCGGGCCCCCAGGGACACTGAAGCTTTCTTT. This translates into CASSDRRAPRDTEAFF.